Below are 30 T cell receptor beta chains sequenced from a single sample in a study of blood T cell repertoires in COVID-19. Measured with immunoSEQ multiplex PCR; TCRdb has only the in-frame clones, and not every one. Among over 60,000 clones, 75% to 90% were seen once, and the ten largest hold 8.9%. Sequencing was performed on peripheral blood. These receptors were taken from a man older than 75 with acute or convalescent COVID-19.

V is TRBV2 and J is TRBJ2-2; tentative D call: TRBD1 (7 bases). The CDR3 has 14 residues. Between the trimmed V and J ends, which lost 6 bases and 6 bases, there was a span of 14 bases. Germline-derived CDR1 and CDR2 are SNHLY and FYNNEI. CDR3 bases: TGTGCCAGCAGGGACAGGACGGGGGCCGGGGAGCTGTTTTTT. This translates into CASRDRTGAGELFF.

The gene calls are TRBV19 and TRBJ2-1; a possible D gene is TRBD2 (5 bases). In germline, CDR1 is LNHDA, CDR2 SQIVND (reference sequence). Trimming removed 6 bases at V and 0 bases at J, with 21 bases between. The CDR3 has 18 amino acids. CDR3 sequence (DNA): TGTGCCAGTAGCGTTCTTATGGACTTCCCGAGCTCCTACAATGAGCAGTTCTTC. Protein product: CASSVLMDFPSSYNEQFF. Variable domain in full (rest from reference TRBV19 and TRBJ2-1): DGGITQSPKYLFRKEGQNVTLSCEQNLNHDAMYWYRQDPGQGLRLIYYSQIVNDFQKGDIAEGYSVSREKKESFPLTVTSAQKNPTAFYLCASSVLMDFPSSYNEQFFGPGTRLTVL.

The table lists this clone with a few counts. This rearrangement joins TRBV6-5 to TRBJ1-1; the D gene is possibly TRBD1 (6 bases). This CDR3 has 12 amino acids. V dropped 8 bases and J dropped 0 bases, with 7 bases sitting between them. Germline V gene sequence: CDR1 MNHEY, CDR2 SVGAGI. In nucleotides, the CDR3 is TGTGCCAGCTGGACAGTGAACACTGAAGCTTTCTTT. Amino acid sequence: CASWTVNTEAFF.

The chain has TRBV6-6 and TRBJ2-3, with 9 bases matching TRBD2. The CDR3 runs to 16 residues. Germline CDR1 is MNHNY and CDR2 is SVGAGI (reference sequence). With 0 bases clipped from V and 0 bases from J, the junction kept 1 base outside the gene matches. The CDR3, as DNA: TGTGCCAGCAGTTACTCGGCGGGGGGGAGCACAGATACGCAGTATTTT. Protein sequence: CASSYSAGGSTDTQYF.

Worth noting for this clone: Other DNA sequences of this sample code for an identical CDR3. This chain connects TRBV27 to TRBJ1-5, with 10 positions matching TRBD1. J was trimmed by 2 bases and V by 3 bases; bases with no gene match: 1. From germline, CDR1 is MNHEY and CDR2 SMNVEV (reference sequence). This CDR3 is built from 15 residues. The CDR3 sequence is CASSLGTGGNQPQHF. The CDR3 DNA follows: TGTGCCAGCAGTTTGGGGACAGGGGGCAATCAGCCCCAGCATTTT.

The chain recombines TRBV18 with TRBJ1-1, with 7 bases matching TRBD1. Germline loops: CDR1 KGHSH, CDR2 LQKENI. V gave up 6 bases and J gave up 4 bases; unmatched junction bases: 14. This CDR3 contains 16 residues. CDR3 DNA sequence: TGTGCCAGCTCGGAACTCGAGCAGGGGGGAGGCACTGAAGCTTTCTTT. Translating gives CASSELEQGGGTEAFF. The full variable domain, with the rest looked up from reference TRBV18 and TRBJ1-1, is NAGVMQNPRHLVRRRGQEARLRCSPMKGHSHVYWYRQLPEEGLKFMVYLQKENIIDESGMPKERFSAEFPKEGPSILRIQQVVRGDSAAYFCASSELEQGGGTEAFFGQGTRLTVV.

This clone was recorded only once. Other DNA variants within this sample encode the same CDR3. The chain couples TRBV6-5 to TRBJ2-1, with 8 bases aligning to TRBD1. The CDR3 extends over 15 amino acids. In germline, CDR1 is MNHEY, CDR2 SVGAGI. The V and J ends lost 0 bases and 4 bases, in that order; junction bases with no gene match: 2. CDR3 bases: TGTGCCAGCAGTTACTCCGGGACAGGTTACAATGAGCAGTTCTTC. Translation gives CASSYSGTGYNEQFF.

This chain joins TRBV5-6 and TRBJ1-1; unclear D gene. Trimming cost V 4 bases and J 0 bases, with 16 bases left between them. Germline V lookup: CDR1 SGHDT, CDR2 YYEEEE. The CDR3 length is 16 residues. The CDR3 sequence is CASSPPRVGMNTEAFF. In DNA form, the CDR3 reads TGTGCCAGCAGCCCACCCCGGGTGGGTATGAACACTGAAGCTTTCTTT.

The rearrangement links TRBV5-1 to TRBJ1-1, with D perhaps TRBD1 (6 bases). The CDR3 loop spans 15 amino acids. Trimming pared 6 bases from V and 0 bases from J, leaving 15 bases between. The V gene's germline CDR1 is SGHRS and CDR2 YFSETQ. The CDR3 DNA sequence: TGCGCCAGCACCGGGGACAACATAATGAACACTGAAGCTTTCTTT. Encoded protein: CASTGDNIMNTEAFF.

The J gene is TRBJ2-3, the V gene TRBV7-2; 7 nucleotides line up with TRBD2. The CDR3 extends over 16 amino acids. J lost 1 base, V lost 6 bases, and 10 bases had no gene match. CDR1 and CDR2 from the germline V gene are SGHTA and FQGNSA. The CDR3 protein is CASRPLAVVRTDTQYF. The CDR3 nucleotides are TGTGCCAGCAGACCTCTAGCGGTAGTTCGCACAGATACGCAGTATTTT. The full variable domain, completed using reference TRBV7-2 and TRBJ2-3, is GAGVSQSPSNKVTEKGKDVELRCDPISGHTALYWYRQSLGQGLEFLIYFQGNSAPDKSGLPSDRFSAERTGGSVSTLTIQRTQQEDSAVYLCASRPLAVVRTDTQYFGPGTRLTVL.

J is TRBJ1-6 and V is TRBV12-3 or TRBV12-4, with D unresolved. The length of the CDR3 is 13 residues. The V and J ends lost 5 bases and 4 bases respectively, with 6 bases between them. The DNA for the CDR3 is TGTGCCAGCAGTCCTTATTATAATTCACCCCTCCACTTT. Amino acids: CASSPYYNSPLHF.

The rearrangement links TRBV6-6 to TRBJ2-3, with D maybe TRBD2 (6 bases). Trimming cost V 0 bases and J 0 bases, with 7 bases left between them. This CDR3 contains 15 residues. Germline values: CDR1 MNHNY, CDR2 SVGAGI (reference sequence). CDR3 region: CASSYSSGSTDTQYF. The CDR3 DNA reads TGTGCCAGCAGTTACTCTAGCGGAAGCACAGATACGCAGTATTTT.

Concerning this clone: Germline and junction disagree at one end, which may indicate a read error. V is TRBV7-7 and J is TRBJ2-2; TRBD1 matches at 7 bases. The CDR3 covers 15 residues. From germline, CDR1 is SSHAT and CDR2 FNYEAQ (reference sequence). This chain's CDR3 is CASSPQTGPTGELFF. The CDR3 DNA reads TGTGCTAGCAGCCCCCAGACAGGGCCCACCGGGGAGCTGTTTTTT.

The chain links TRBV9 to TRBJ1-6; D is perhaps TRBD1 (6 bases). The CDR3 contains 16 residues. Germline V gene sequence: CDR1 SGDLS, CDR2 YYNGEE. V was trimmed by 4 bases and J by 15 bases, leaving 26 bases between them. This CDR3 reads CASSPAGKGHGASLHF. CDR3 DNA sequence: TGTGCCAGCAGCCCTGCCGGAAAGGGACACGGGGCCAGCCTCCACTTT.

This clone occurred once. The chain couples TRBV5-6 to TRBJ2-7, with a possible D match to TRBD1 (5 bases). CDR1 is SGHDT and CDR2 is YYEEEE in the germline V gene. This CDR3 has 12 residues. V shed 2 bases and J shed 5 bases, with 8 bases lying between them. The CDR3 here is CASSLQADEQYF. Written as DNA, the CDR3 is TGTGCCAGCAGCTTACAGGCGGACGAGCAGTACTTC.

The CDR3 DNA reads as TGTGCCAGCAGACTTACTTACCGGGACAGAACACATTTT. This sequence encodes CASRLTYRDRTHF. V is TRBV27 and J is TRBJ1-5, with TRBD1 matching 7 bases. CDR3 length: 13 amino acids. The trim removed 6 bases at V and 16 bases at J, leaving 15 bases unmatched. Germline CDR1 is MNHEY and CDR2 is SMNVEV (reference sequence).

The V gene is TRBV11-3, the J gene TRBJ2-7; a weak D match, TRBD1 (7 bases). Trimming removed 5 bases at V and 3 bases at J, with 17 bases between. CDR3 length: 15 residues. Germline V gene sequence: CDR1 SGHNT, CDR2 YENEEA. The CDR3 spells CASSQRVGQNYEQYF. The CDR3 nucleotides read TGTGCCAGCAGCCAGCGGGTGGGACAGAACTACGAGCAGTACTTC.

The rearrangement uses TRBV5-6 and TRBJ2-2; D gene uncertain. This CDR3 region has 15 residues. Trimming took off 4 bases at V and 1 base at J, with 11 bases between the two ends. The germline V gene encodes CDR1 SGHDT and CDR2 YYEEEE. Here the CDR3 DNA reads TGTGCCAGCAGCCGATCTACGGTGAACACCGGGGAGCTGTTTTTT. This sequence encodes CASSRSTVNTGELFF.

The chain is built from TRBV21-1 and TRBJ2-7; the D call TRBD1 from the table was never checked on the DNA. TRBV21-1 is labeled a pseudogene. The CDR3 length is 13 residues. The CDR3 region has the DNA TGTGCCAGCAACCTAGGACAGGACGACGAGCAGTACTTC. Translating it yields CASNLGQDDEQYF.

This chain joins TRBV3-1 (or the pseudogene TRBV3-2) and TRBJ1-4; D not resolved. The CDR3 is made up of 14 amino acids. V lost 1 base to trimming and J lost 3 bases, with 6 bases between them. From germline, CDR1 is LGHDT and CDR2 YNNKEL (reference sequence). The chain's CDR3 is CASSQGQSNEKLFF. The CDR3 nucleotides read TGTGCCAGCAGCCAAGGGCAGTCTAATGAAAAACTGTTTTTT.

Only a few counts were recorded for this clone. The rearrangement uses TRBV5-4 and TRBJ1-2; D may be TRBD1 (5 bases). Per germline, CDR1 SGHNT and CDR2 YYREEE (reference sequence). This CDR3 contains 15 residues. V gave up 4 bases and J gave up 0 bases, with 13 bases separating them. CDR3: CASSQPDKANYGYTF. CDR3 nucleotides: TGTGCCAGCAGCCAACCGGACAAAGCTAACTATGGCTACACCTTC.

The chain is built from TRBV6-6 and TRBJ2-3; 13 bases match TRBD2. The CDR3 extends over 15 amino acids. CDR1 and CDR2 (germline): MNHNY, SVGAGI (reference sequence). V lost 6 bases, J lost 9 bases, and 9 bases stayed unmatched. CDR3 sequence: CASSRGLAGEDTQYF. DNA for the CDR3: TGTGCCAGCAGCCGTGGACTAGCGGGGGAAGACACGCAGTATTTT.

Concerning this clone: The sample contains more than one DNA sequence encoding this CDR3. This CDR3 reads CASSLGLAGEQYF. The CDR3 DNA is TGTGCCAGCAGTCTCGGACTAGCGGGGGAGCAGTACTTC. The gene calls are TRBV12-3 or TRBV12-4 and TRBJ2-7, with 12 bases that match TRBD2. CDR3 size: 13 residues. V dropped 5 bases and J dropped 7; count of bases not matched to a gene: 3.

This clone was seen a few times. This chain uses TRBV5-4 with TRBJ1-4, with TRBD1 matching over 10 bases. The CDR3 spans 12 residues. Germline trimming cut 4 bases from V and 12 bases from J; bases unmatched to any gene: 3. In germline, CDR1 is SGHNT, CDR2 YYREEE (reference sequence). The CDR3 region has the DNA TGTGCCAGCAGCAGGGACAGGGGAGAACTGTTTTTT. Translation gives CASSRDRGELFF.

The chain links TRBV6-4 to TRBJ1-6; the D gene is possibly TRBD1 (6 bases). CDR3 length equals 13 residues. Between the trimmed V and J ends, which lost 4 bases and 13 bases, there was a span of 14 bases. Per germline, CDR1 MRHNA and CDR2 SNTAGT. As DNA, the CDR3 is TGTGCCAGCAGTGTCGATCAGGGGACCCCCCTCCACTTT. The encoded protein is CASSVDQGTPLHF.

The chain has TRBV6-1 and TRBJ1-1, with TRBD1 identical over 7 bases. In germline, CDR1 is MNHNS, CDR2 SASEGT. Trimming at V came to 2 bases and at J to 6 bases, leaving 6 bases not matched to a gene. The CDR3 is 14 residues long. The CDR3 region is CASSENFDRAEAFF. CDR3 bases: TGTGCCAGCAGTGAAAATTTTGACAGGGCTGAAGCTTTCTTT.

The chain joins TRBV5-1 to TRBJ1-1; D might be TRBD1 (5 bases). CDR1 is SGHRS and CDR2 is YFSETQ in the germline V gene. V lost 4 bases, J lost 5 bases, and 15 bases lay in between. CDR3 length: 14 residues. Written as DNA, the CDR3 is TGCGCCAGCAGCCTGTCTTTACAGGCAACTGAAGCTTTCTTT. Translating gives CASSLSLQATEAFF.

This clone appeared once. The chain combines TRBV12-3 or TRBV12-4 with TRBJ1-1, with TRBD1 matching 8 bases. V lost 7 bases and J lost 3; bases outside the gene matches: 4. The CDR3 has 13 amino acids. The CDR3 region is CASTVTGDTEAFF. The CDR3 nucleotides are TGTGCCAGCACCGTGACAGGGGACACTGAAGCTTTCTTT.

The chain is built from TRBV27 and TRBJ2-1, with TRBD2 identical over 7 bases. The CDR3 is made up of 15 amino acids. Germline V CDR1 and CDR2: MNHEY, SMNVEV (reference sequence). J was trimmed by 4 bases and V by 3 bases; bases with no gene match: 6. CDR3 residues: CASSLLGGRYNEQFF. The CDR3 DNA reads TGTGCCAGCAGTTTGTTGGGAGGGAGATACAATGAGCAGTTCTTC.

The rearrangement joins TRBV2 to TRBJ1-6; 9 bases line up with TRBD1. Unmatched junction bases numbered 5, after V lost 10 bases and J lost 7 bases. Germline assignment: CDR1 SNHLY and CDR2 FYNNEI. The CDR3 consists of 13 residues. The CDR3 sequence: CAIGTGRNSPLHF. The CDR3 DNA sequence: TGTGCCATCGGGACAGGGCGGAATTCACCCCTCCACTTT. The variable domain in full, with the rest retrieved from reference TRBV2 and TRBJ1-6, is EPEVTQTPSHQVTQMGQEVILRCVPISNHLYFYWYRQILGQKVEFLVSFYNNEISEKSEIFDDQFSVERPDGSNFTLKIRSTKLEDSAMYFCAIGTGRNSPLHFGNGTRLTVT.